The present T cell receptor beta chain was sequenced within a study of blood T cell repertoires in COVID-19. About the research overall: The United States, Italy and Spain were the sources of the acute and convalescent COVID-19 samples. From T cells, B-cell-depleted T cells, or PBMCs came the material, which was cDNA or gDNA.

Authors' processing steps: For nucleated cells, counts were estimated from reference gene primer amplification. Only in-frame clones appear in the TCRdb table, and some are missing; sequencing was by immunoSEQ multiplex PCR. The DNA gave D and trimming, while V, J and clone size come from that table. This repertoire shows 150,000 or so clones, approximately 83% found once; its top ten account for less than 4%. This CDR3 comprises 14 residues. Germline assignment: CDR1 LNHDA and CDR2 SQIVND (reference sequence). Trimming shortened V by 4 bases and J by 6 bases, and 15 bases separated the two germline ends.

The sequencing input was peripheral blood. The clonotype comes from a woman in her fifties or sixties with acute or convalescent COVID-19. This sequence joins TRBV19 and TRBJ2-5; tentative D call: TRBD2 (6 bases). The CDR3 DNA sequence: TGTGCCAGTAGTAGTTCCGGCGGGGAGAAGACCCAGTACTTC. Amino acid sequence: CASSSSGGEKTQYF. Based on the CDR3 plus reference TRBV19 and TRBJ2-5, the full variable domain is DGGITQSPKYLFRKEGQNVTLSCEQNLNHDAMYWYRQDPGQGLRLIYYSQIVNDFQKGDIAEGYSVSREKKESFPLTVTSAQKNPTAFYLCASSSSGGEKTQYFGPGTRLLVL.